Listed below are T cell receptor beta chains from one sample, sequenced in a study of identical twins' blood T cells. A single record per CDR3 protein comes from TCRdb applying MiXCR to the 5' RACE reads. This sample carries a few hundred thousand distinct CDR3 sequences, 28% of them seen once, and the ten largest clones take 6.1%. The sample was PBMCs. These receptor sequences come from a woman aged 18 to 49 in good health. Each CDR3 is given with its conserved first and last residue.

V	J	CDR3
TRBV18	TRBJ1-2	CASSPGTGHIDGYTF
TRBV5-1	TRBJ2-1	CASSPRLGSYNEQFF
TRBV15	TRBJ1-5	CATSRDNQPQHF
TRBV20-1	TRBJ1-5	CSGLGFNQPRHF
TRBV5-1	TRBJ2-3	CASSLTSGGLTDTQYF
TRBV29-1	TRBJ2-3	CSALRAGSDTQYF
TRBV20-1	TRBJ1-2	CSAYRPSYGYTF
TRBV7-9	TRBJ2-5	CASSRLSLETQYF
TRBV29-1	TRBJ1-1	CSVEKGLEDFF
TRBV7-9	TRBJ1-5	CASSLGGIYSNQPQHF
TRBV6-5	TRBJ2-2	CASSYSGLAGNTGELFF
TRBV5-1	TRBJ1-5	CASSFYPVLGTGNQPQHF
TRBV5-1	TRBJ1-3	CASILPNANTIYF
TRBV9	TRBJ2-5	CASSVGTSGRETQYF
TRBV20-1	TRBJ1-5	CSASWPTTGGEQPQHF
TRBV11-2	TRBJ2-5	CASSWYNRGLQETQYF
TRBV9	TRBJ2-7	CASSPRTGTFSYEQYF
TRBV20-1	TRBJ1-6	CSATLQANHSPLHF
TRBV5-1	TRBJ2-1	CASSGTGLAAYNEQFF
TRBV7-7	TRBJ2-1	CASSWGQASYNEQFF
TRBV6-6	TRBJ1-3	CASRPGYSGNTIYF
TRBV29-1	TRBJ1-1	CSVRTVNTEAFF
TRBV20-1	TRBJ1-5	CSAGVDHMGNQPQHF
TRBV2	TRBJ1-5	CAGATESNQPQHF
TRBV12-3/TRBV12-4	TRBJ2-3	CASSSTGRTDTQYF
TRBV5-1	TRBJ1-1	CASSLSGASNTEAFF
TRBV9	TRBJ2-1	CASSVGRRNTYNEQFF
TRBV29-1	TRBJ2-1	CSLGKGAEWEQFF
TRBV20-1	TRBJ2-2	CSVAPGRNTGELFF
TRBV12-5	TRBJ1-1	CASGAQGATEAFF
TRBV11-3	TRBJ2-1	CASSMGHYNEQFF
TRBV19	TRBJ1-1	CASSIALITEAFF
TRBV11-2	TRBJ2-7	CAGSLYVGQGLEQYF
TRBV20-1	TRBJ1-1	CSGTSNTEAFF
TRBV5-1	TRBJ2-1	CASSLGGGVNEQFF
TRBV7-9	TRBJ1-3	CASSPDRAFGNTIYF
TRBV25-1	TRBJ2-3	CASSPVAGTDTQYF
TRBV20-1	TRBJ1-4	CSARDSGGQEEKLFF
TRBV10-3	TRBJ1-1	CTISDRGQGRNTEAFF
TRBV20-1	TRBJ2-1	CSAVGTSYRNEQFF
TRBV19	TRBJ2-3	CASSIGAADTQYF
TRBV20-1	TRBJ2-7	CSATPPQGISYEQYF
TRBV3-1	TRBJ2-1	CASSQDEGLEQFF
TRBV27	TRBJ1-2	CASSPDSTGWDYGYTF
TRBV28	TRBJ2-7	CASSLGQGPSYEQYF
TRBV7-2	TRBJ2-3	CASSFRGASGYTDTQYF
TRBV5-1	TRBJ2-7	CASSREISYEQYF
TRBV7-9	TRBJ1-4	CASSPGQGHEKLFF
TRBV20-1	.	CSARARGPLSNQPQYF
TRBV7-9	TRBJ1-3	CASSLWGLGNTIYF